This T cell receptor (beta chain) was sequenced during a study of shared clonotypes between healthy human individuals. The data were produced by immunoSEQ multiplex PCR, yet TCRdb's version contains in-frame clones alone and is incomplete. This sample has over a million clones, with around 97% found just once. Between the trimmed V and J ends, which lost 2 bases and 2 bases, there was a span of 12 bases. The CDR3 covers 15 residues. Germline-derived CDR1 and CDR2 are SEHNR and FQNEAQ (reference sequence). The sample consisted of naive CD4+ T cells sorted from blood. The subset denotes: CD45RA+ positively selected. This TCR was recovered from a man aged 30 to 39 in good health. The chain is built from TRBV7-9 and TRBJ2-5, with D maybe TRBD2 (6 bases). The CDR3 loop reads CASSLWAGTQETQYF. CDR3 in DNA: TGTGCCAGCAGCTTATGGGCAGGGACTCAAGAGACCCAGTACTTC.